This record covers a single T cell receptor (beta chain). Different DNA sequences within this sample yield the same CDR3. Both 60 Vbeta primers and 13 Jbeta primers went into the PCR. This table comes from immunoSEQ multiplex PCR, and its TCRdb copy is limited to in-frame clones, with some not included. Found here are 150,000 to 200,000 clones, around 77% of them singletons; the top ten hold less than 2.5%. With V trimmed by 3 bases and J by 2 bases, 4 bases remained unmatched. CDR3 size: 14 residues. CDR1 is MNHEY and CDR2 is SMNVEV in the germline V gene (reference sequence). The data belong to a study of cytomegalovirus exposure and HLA in healthy donors.

The chain joins TRBV27 to TRBJ2-7, with TRBD1 identical over 7 bases. Input material: PBMCs. This clonotype was sampled from a man aged 45-65 years in good health and CMV-seropositive. CDR3 region: CASSLAGTAYEQYF. In nucleotides, the CDR3 is TGTGCCAGCAGTTTGGCCGGGACAGCCTACGAGCAGTACTTC.